Listed here are 22 T cell receptor beta chains from one sample, sequenced in a study of blood T cell repertoires in COVID-19 (dated by TCRdb to the early 2020s). Library preparation employed the immunoSEQ multiplex PCR assay. TCRdb took this table from immuneACCESS and kept in-frame rearrangements with V and J called. Such tables lack part of the clones; where checked against another copy, unresolved V genes explain under half of the gap, and the rest is unexplained. The sample includes some 200,000 clones, with around 85% observed a single time. The ten largest clones capture about 0.91% of the sample. The sample consisted of peripheral blood. The receptors shown here come from a man in his 60s with COVID-19, enrolled during active disease.

The chain couples TRBV10-3 to TRBJ1-6; TRBD1 matches 9 bases. This CDR3 region has 15 residues. The V segment lost 2 bases and the J segment 10 bases; nucleotides outside the gene matches: 6. The germline V gene encodes CDR1 ENHRY and CDR2 SYGVKD. CDR3 loop: CAISEAGQGSSPLHF. The CDR3 DNA sequence: TGTGCCATCAGTGAGGCGGGACAGGGTAGCTCACCCCTCCACTTT.

This chain connects TRBV7-8 to TRBJ2-7, with TRBD2 identical over 9 bases. Trimming cost V 4 bases and J 12 bases; bases outside gene matches: 19. This CDR3 is 16 amino acids long. The germline gives CDR1 SGHVS, CDR2 FQNEAQ. The CDR3 here is CASSSEILAGISQVYF. CDR3 coding DNA: TGTGCCAGCAGCTCCGAGATTCTAGCGGGGATATCCCAGGTGTACTTC.

V gene TRBV5-1 combines with J gene TRBJ2-1, with TRBD2 matching 8 bases. Germline loops: CDR1 SGHRS, CDR2 YFSETQ. After removal of 6 bases from V and 0 bases from J, the junction contained 5 bases not matched to a gene. This CDR3 has 15 residues. CDR3 loop: CASMEAGVSYNEQFF. The DNA of the CDR3 is TGCGCCAGCATGGAAGCGGGAGTCTCCTACAATGAGCAGTTCTTC. The complete variable domain, with remaining parts taken from reference TRBV5-1 and TRBJ2-1, reads KAGVTQTPRYLIKTRGQQVTLSCSPISGHRSVSWYQQTPGQGLQFLFEYFSETQRNKGNFPGRFSGRQFSNSRSEMNVSTLELGDSALYLCASMEAGVSYNEQFFGPGTRLTVL.

This rearrangement joins TRBV21-1 to TRBJ2-7; the listed D gene, TRBD2, was not tested against the DNA. TRBV21-1 is assigned pseudogene status. This CDR3 region has 16 residues. As DNA, the CDR3 is TGTGCCAGCAGCCTCCCGGGACTAGCGGGTGACTACGAGCAGTACTTC. Translation gives CASSLPGLAGDYEQYF.

The chain links TRBV28 to TRBJ2-1, with D possibly being TRBD2 (6 bases). The CDR3 has 23 amino acids. Germline values: CDR1 MDHEN, CDR2 SYDVKM. Trimming pared 3 bases from V and 7 bases from J, leaving 40 bases between. The CDR3 DNA reads as TGTGCCAGCAGTTTCGGGGTGGGTTCCGGGAGAGTTGGGGTCCTGGGGGTCAGGAATGAGCAGTTCTTC. It specifies CASSFGVGSGRVGVLGVRNEQFF.

The chain is built from TRBV10-1 and TRBJ2-1, with TRBD2 matching over 8 bases. The CDR3 is made up of 14 amino acids. Looked up from germline, CDR1 is WNHNN and CDR2 is SYGVQD (reference sequence). J lost 14 bases, V lost 7 bases, and 16 bases had no gene match. The CDR3 spells CASIRKAGGPQKFF. The DNA of the CDR3 is TGCGCCAGCATCAGGAAGGCGGGAGGCCCACAGAAGTTCTTC.

This clone has only a few counts. This chain uses TRBV6-2 or TRBV6-3 with TRBJ1-2, with TRBD1 matching over 8 bases. From germline, CDR1 is MNHEY and CDR2 SVGEGT. V lost 2 bases to trimming and J lost 8 bases; unmatched junction nucleotides: 7. The CDR3 contains 14 residues. CDR3 sequence: CASSYVQGTGGYTF. CDR3 in DNA: TGTGCCAGCAGTTACGTGCAGGGGACAGGCGGCTACACCTTC.

The CDR3 spells CASSYAPGATNEKLFF. The CDR3 DNA is TGTGCCAGCAGCTATGCCCCAGGGGCAACTAATGAAAAACTGTTTTTT. This chain uses TRBV5-5 with TRBJ1-4; weak D call: TRBD1 (6 bases). This CDR3 has 16 amino acids. V lost 3 bases and J lost 0, with 12 bases in between. The germline V gene has CDR1 SGHKS and CDR2 YYEKEE (reference sequence).

The chain links TRBV27 to TRBJ1-2, with 9 bases aligning to TRBD1. Trimming at V came to 8 bases and at J to 7 bases, leaving 11 bases not matched to a gene. The CDR3 is 14 residues long. CDR1 is MNHEY and CDR2 is SMNVEV in the germline V gene (reference sequence). CDR3: CASSPGQGEGGYTF. The CDR3 DNA reads TGTGCCAGCTCGCCGGGACAGGGTGAGGGTGGCTACACCTTC.

The J gene is TRBJ2-7, the V gene TRBV7-2; TRBD1 aligns across 7 bases. J gave up 3 bases and V 4 bases, and 6 bases lay outside the gene matches. The CDR3 contains 14 residues. Germline CDR1 is SGHTA and CDR2 is FQGNSA. In DNA form, the CDR3 reads TGTGCCAGCAGCTCCCGACAGGGCGGCTACGAGCAGTACTTC. This sequence encodes CASSSRQGGYEQYF.

This rearrangement joins TRBV6-5 to TRBJ1-1, with D perhaps matching TRBD1 (6 bases). The germline V and J ends were trimmed by 2 bases and 0 bases, with 7 bases remaining between them. Germline V gives CDR1 MNHEY, CDR2 SVGAGI. The CDR3 consists of 14 residues. The CDR3 coding sequence is TGTGCCAGCAGTTACGGGACATTGAACACTGAAGCTTTCTTT. This translates into CASSYGTLNTEAFF.

The rearrangement links TRBV6-1 to TRBJ2-7, with 8 nucleotides matching TRBD1. This CDR3 comprises 16 residues. From germline, CDR1 is MNHNS and CDR2 SASEGT. V was clipped by 0 bases and J by 5 bases; unmatched bases: 9. CDR3 protein: CASSEAGAGGIHEQYF. CDR3 nucleotides: TGTGCCAGCAGTGAAGCGGGAGCAGGGGGCATCCACGAGCAGTACTTC.

The V and J genes are TRBV12-5 and TRBJ1-1; no clear D. The CDR3 contains 16 residues. The V and J ends lost 7 bases and 5 bases respectively, with 23 bases between them. Germline lookup yields CDR1 LGHNT and CDR2 FRNRAP. The CDR3 DNA is TGTGCTAGTGTCACAACCTCTGGCGGGCAACAGACTGAAGCTTTCTTT. It specifies CASVTTSGGQQTEAFF.

This clone showed up just a few times. The same CDR3 arises from other DNA sequences in this sample as well. The V and J genes are TRBV6-2 or TRBV6-3 and TRBJ1-2, with D possibly TRBD1 on 6 matching bases. This CDR3 spans 13 amino acids. V gave up 3 bases and J gave up 5 bases, with 10 bases separating them. Germline values: CDR1 MNHEY, CDR2 SVGEGT. CDR3 protein: CASSYDRRYGYTF. The CDR3 DNA reads as TGTGCCAGCAGTTATGACAGGAGGTATGGCTACACCTTC.

The V gene is TRBV9, the J gene TRBJ1-4, with 7 positions matching TRBD1. V shed 3 bases, J shed 3 bases, and the junction held 5 bases outside the gene matches. The CDR3 covers 15 residues. CDR1 is SGDLS, CDR2 YYNGEE, per germline. The CDR3 here is CASSAVQGPNEKLFF. The CDR3 nucleotides are TGTGCCAGCAGCGCCGTACAGGGGCCTAATGAAAAACTGTTTTTT.

The chain uses TRBV19 and TRBJ1-1; TRBD1 might be the D (5 bases). V lost 6 bases to trimming and J lost 2 bases, with 10 bases between them. CDR1 LNHDA and CDR2 SQIVND come from the germline V gene (reference sequence). CDR3 size: 13 residues. The CDR3 DNA is TGTGCCAGTAGCCTTTGGGGCAACACTGAAGCTTTCTTT. The encoded protein is CASSLWGNTEAFF.

The V gene is TRBV5-8, the J gene TRBJ2-5; maybe TRBD1 (6 bases). Trimming shortened V by 3 bases and J by 4 bases, and 16 bases separated the two germline ends. Germline assignment: CDR1 SGHTS and CDR2 YDEGEE. The CDR3 sequence is 15 residues long. CDR3 amino acids: CASSSGTTKTETQYF. The CDR3 DNA sequence: TGTGCCAGCAGCTCCGGGACAACGAAGACAGAGACCCAGTACTTC. Using reference TRBV5-8 and TRBJ2-5 for the parts outside the CDR3, the full variable domain is EAGVTQSPTHLIKTRGQQATLRCSPISGHTSVYWYQQALGLGLQFLLWYDEGEERNRGNFPPRFSGRQFPNYSSELNVNALELEDSALYLCASSSGTTKTETQYFGPGTRLLVL.

As concerns this clone: The junction departs from the called germline gene at one end, perhaps through a read error. The chain couples TRBV4-1 to TRBJ1-3; D gene ambiguous. CDR3 length: 17 amino acids. The germline V gene has CDR1 MGHRA and CDR2 YSYEKL. The CDR3 spells CASSKDPYSLSGNTIYF. CDR3 coding DNA: TGCGCCAGCAGCAAAGATCCGTACAGCCTCTCTGGAAACACCATATATTTT.

The chain carries TRBV7-9 and TRBJ1-2, with D uncertain. Germline CDR1 SEHNR, CDR2 FQNEAQ (reference sequence). This CDR3 spans 15 amino acids. V lost 1 base and J lost 1, with 10 bases in between. Here the CDR3 DNA reads TGTGCCAGCAGCTTAGTCCTAACGAATAACTATGGCTACACCTTC. Protein product: CASSLVLTNNYGYTF.

The chain is built from TRBV3-1 (or the pseudogene TRBV3-2) and TRBJ1-1; weak D call: TRBD1 (5 bases). V was pared by 1 base and J by 3 bases, with 15 bases between. This CDR3 region has 16 residues. Germline lookup yields CDR1 LGHDT and CDR2 YNNKEL (reference sequence). Written as DNA, the CDR3 is TGTGCCAGCAGCCAAGTTCGGCAGGGAGGGCACACTGAAGCTTTCTTT. Translation: CASSQVRQGGHTEAFF.

The V call is TRBV7-2, the J call TRBJ1-2; D may be TRBD1 (6 bases). In germline, CDR1 is SGHTA, CDR2 FQGNSA. V gave up 3 bases and J gave up 7 bases, with 18 bases separating them. This CDR3 comprises 15 residues. The CDR3 nucleotides read TGTGCCAGCAGCTTCGGCCTTGGGGGGGCGAGTGGCTACACCTTC. As protein: CASSFGLGGASGYTF.

About this clone: Other DNA sequences of this sample code for an identical CDR3. The chain joins TRBV5-1 to TRBJ2-1; 10 bases line up with TRBD2. The CDR3 has 17 amino acids. Germline V lookup: CDR1 SGHRS, CDR2 YFSETQ. J lost 0 bases, V lost 0 bases, and 3 bases had no gene match. CDR3 in DNA: TGCGCCAGCAGCTTGGCTAGCGGGAGTAGCTCCTACAATGAGCAGTTCTTC. Translating it yields CASSLASGSSSYNEQFF.